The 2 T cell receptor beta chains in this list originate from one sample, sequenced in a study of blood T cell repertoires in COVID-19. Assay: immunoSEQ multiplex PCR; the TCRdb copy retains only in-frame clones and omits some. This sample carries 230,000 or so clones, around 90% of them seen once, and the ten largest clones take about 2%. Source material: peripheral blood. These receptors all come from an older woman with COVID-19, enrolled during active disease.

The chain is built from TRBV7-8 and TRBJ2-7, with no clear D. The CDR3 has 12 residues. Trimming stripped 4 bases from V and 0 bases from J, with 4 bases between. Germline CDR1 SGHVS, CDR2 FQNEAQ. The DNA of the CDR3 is TGTGCCAGCAGCTCTCCCTCCTACGAGCAGTACTTC. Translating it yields CASSSPSYEQYF.

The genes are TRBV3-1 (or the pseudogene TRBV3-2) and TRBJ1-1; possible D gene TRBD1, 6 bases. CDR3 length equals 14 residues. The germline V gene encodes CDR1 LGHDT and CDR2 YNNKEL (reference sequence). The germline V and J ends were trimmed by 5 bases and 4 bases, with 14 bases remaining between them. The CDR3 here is CASSTPGEGTEAFF. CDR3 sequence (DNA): TGTGCCAGCAGCACACCAGGGGAGGGCACTGAAGCTTTCTTT.